This TCR beta chain was documented in a study of blood T cells in healthy people across ages. Primers used in a second PCR of about 7 to 12 cycles were a sample-barcoded 5' primer and a J-beta primer mix. Using its own MiXCR run on the 5' RACE reads, TCRdb lists one record per CDR3 protein. The table has 650,000 to 1,000,000 distinct CDR3 sequences, under 40% seen once. Looked up from germline, CDR1 is SGHAT and CDR2 is FQDESV (reference sequence). V was trimmed by 5 bases and J by 4 bases, leaving 11 bases between them. The CDR3 has 13 amino acids. V and J are TRBV11-1 and TRBJ2-5; no reliable D call. The clonotype was recovered from a man younger than 35 in good health. Material for sequencing was blood. CDR3 sequence: CASSLSEAETQYF. DNA of the CDR3: TGTGCCAGCAGCCTCAGCGAGGCAGAGACCCAGTACTTC.